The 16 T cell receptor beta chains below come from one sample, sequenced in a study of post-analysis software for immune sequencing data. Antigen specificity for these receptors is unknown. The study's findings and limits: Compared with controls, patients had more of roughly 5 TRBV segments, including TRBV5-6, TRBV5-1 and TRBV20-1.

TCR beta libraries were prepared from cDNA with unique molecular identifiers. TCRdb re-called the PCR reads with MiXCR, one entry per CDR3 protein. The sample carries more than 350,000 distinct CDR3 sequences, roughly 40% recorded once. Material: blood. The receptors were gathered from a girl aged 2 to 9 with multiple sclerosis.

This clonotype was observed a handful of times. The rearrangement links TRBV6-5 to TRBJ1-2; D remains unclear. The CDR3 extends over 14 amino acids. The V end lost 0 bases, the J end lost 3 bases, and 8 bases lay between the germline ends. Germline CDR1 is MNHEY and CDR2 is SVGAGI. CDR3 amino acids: CASSYSYSHYGYTF. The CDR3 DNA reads TGTGCCAGCAGTTACTCCTACAGCCACTATGGCTACACCTTC.

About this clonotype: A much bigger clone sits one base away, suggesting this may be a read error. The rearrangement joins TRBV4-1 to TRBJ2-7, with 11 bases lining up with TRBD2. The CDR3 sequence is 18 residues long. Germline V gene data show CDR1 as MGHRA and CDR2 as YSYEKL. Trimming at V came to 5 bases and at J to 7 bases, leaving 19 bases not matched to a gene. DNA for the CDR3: TGCGCCAGCAGCTCCGGGACTAGCGGACTTACAGCCTACAATGAGCAGTACTTC. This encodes CASSSGTSGLTAYNEQYF.

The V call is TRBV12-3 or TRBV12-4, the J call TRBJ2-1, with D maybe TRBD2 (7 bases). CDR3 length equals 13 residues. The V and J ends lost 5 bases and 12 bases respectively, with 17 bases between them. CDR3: CASSPGGTMRQFF. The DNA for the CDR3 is TGTGCCAGCAGTCCCGGGGGGACAATGAGGCAGTTCTTC.

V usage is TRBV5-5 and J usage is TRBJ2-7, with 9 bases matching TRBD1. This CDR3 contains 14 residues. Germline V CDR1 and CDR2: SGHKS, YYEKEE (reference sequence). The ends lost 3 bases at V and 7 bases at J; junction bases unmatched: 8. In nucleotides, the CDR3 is TGTGCCAGCAGCTGGACAGGGGCCCCCGGTGAGCAGTACTTC. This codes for CASSWTGAPGEQYF. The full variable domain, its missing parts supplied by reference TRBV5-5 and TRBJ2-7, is DAGVTQSPTHLIKTRGQQVTLRCSPISGHKSVSWYQQVLGQGPQFIFQYYEKEERGRGNFPDRFSARQFPNYSSELNVNALLLGDSALYLCASSWTGAPGEQYFGPGTRLTVT.

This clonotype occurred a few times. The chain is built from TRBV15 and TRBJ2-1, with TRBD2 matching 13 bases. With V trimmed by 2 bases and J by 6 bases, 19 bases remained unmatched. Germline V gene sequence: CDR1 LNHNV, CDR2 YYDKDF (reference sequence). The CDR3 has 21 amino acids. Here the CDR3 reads CATSRYHPTSLAGGPGNEQFF. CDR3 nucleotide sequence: TGTGCCACCAGCAGATACCACCCCACCTCACTAGCGGGGGGGCCAGGCAATGAGCAGTTCTTC.

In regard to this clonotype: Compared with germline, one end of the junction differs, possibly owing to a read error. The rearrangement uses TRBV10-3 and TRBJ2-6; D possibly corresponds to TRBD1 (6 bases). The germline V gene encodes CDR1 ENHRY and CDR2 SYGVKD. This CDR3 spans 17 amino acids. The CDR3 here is CAIIETGLNSGANVLTF. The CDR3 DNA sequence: TGTGCCATCATTGAGACAGGTCTAAACTCTGGGGCCAACGTCCTGACTTTC.

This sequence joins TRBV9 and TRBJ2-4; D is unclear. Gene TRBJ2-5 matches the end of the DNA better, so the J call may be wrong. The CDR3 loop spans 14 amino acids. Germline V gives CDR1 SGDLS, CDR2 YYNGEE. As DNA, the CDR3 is TGTGCCAGCAGCCCATATGTCCTCCAAGAGACCCAGTACTTC. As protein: CASSPYVLQETQYF.

The CDR3 region is CASSYSMSRGQEQYF. CDR3 sequence (DNA): TGTGCCAGCAGTTACTCGATGTCCAGGGGGCAAGAGCAGTACTTC. The chain has TRBV6-6 and TRBJ2-7; TRBD1 aligns across 8 bases. CDR3 length: 15 residues. Germline CDR1 reads MNHNY; CDR2 reads SVGAGI (reference sequence). Trimming cost V 0 bases and J 7 bases; bases outside gene matches: 8.

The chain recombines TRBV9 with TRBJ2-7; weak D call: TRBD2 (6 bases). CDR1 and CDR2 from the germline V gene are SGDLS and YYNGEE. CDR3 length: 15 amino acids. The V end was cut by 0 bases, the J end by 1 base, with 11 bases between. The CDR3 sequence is CASSVDVAGSYEQYF. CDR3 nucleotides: TGTGCCAGCAGCGTAGATGTCGCGGGGTCCTACGAGCAGTACTTC.

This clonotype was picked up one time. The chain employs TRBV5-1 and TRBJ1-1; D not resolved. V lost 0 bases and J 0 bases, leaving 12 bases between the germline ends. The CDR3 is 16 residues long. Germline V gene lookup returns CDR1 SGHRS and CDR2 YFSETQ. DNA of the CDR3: TGCGCCAGCAGCTTGGTCTCGGGTACCATGAACACTGAAGCTTTCTTT. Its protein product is CASSLVSGTMNTEAFF.

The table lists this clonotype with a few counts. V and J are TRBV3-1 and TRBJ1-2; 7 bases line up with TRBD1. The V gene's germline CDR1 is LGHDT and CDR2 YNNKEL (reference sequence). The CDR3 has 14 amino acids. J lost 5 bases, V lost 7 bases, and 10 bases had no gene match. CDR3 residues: CASNPGQASYGYTF. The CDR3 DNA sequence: TGTGCCAGCAATCCTGGACAGGCGAGTTATGGCTACACCTTC.

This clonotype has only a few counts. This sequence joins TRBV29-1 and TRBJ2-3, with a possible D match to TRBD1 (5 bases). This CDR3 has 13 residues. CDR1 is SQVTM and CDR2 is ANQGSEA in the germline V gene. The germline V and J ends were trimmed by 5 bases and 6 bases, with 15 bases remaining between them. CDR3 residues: CSVRPGWTDTQYF. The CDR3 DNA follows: TGCAGCGTTAGACCAGGGTGGACCGATACGCAGTATTTT.

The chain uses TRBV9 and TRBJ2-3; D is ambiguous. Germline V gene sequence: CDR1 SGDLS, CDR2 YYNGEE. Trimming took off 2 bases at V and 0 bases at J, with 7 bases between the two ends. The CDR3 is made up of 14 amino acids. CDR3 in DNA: TGTGCCAGCAGCGTTCTCCCTAGCACAGATACGCAGTATTTT. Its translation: CASSVLPSTDTQYF.

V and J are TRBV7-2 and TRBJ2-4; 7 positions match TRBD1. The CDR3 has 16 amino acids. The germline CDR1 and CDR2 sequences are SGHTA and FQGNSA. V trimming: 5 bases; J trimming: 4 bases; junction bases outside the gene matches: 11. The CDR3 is CASSTNSGTAKNIQYF. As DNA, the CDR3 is TGTGCCAGCAGCACAAATTCCGGGACAGCGAAAAACATTCAGTACTTC.

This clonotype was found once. The CDR3 bases are TGCAGTGCTTCGCTCACAAGGGGCGGTCGGAACACTGAAGCTTTCTTT. It specifies CSASLTRGGRNTEAFF. This chain uses TRBV20-1 with TRBJ1-1; the D gene is possibly TRBD1 (5 bases). Germline loops: CDR1 DFQATT, CDR2 SNEGSKA (reference sequence). V was cut by 5 bases and J by 1 base, with 20 bases left in between. The CDR3 is 16 amino acids.

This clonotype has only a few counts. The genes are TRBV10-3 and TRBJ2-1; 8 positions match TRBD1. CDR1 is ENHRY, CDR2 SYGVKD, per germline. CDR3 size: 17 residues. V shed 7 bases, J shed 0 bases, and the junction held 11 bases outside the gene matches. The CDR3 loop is CAINRGSLPSSYNEQFF. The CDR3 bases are TGTGCCATCAACAGGGGGTCGCTTCCTAGCTCCTACAATGAGCAGTTCTTC.